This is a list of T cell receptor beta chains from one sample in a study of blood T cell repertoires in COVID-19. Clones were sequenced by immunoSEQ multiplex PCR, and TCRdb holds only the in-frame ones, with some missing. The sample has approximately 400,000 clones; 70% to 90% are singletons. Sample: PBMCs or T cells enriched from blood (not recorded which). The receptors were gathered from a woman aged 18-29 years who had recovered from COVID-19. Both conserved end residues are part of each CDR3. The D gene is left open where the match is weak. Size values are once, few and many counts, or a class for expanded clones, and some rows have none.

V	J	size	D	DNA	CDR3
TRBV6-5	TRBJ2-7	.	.	TGTGCCAGCAGTAGGGGACAAGACACCTACGAGCAGTACTTC	CASSRGQDTYEQYF
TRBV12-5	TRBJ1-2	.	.	TGTGCTAGTGGTTTGGGGGAGACATTTGGCTACACCTTC	CASGLGETFGYTF
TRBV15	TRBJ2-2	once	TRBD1	TGTGCCACCAGCAGAGGAGGTCCGGGACAGGACACCGGGGAGCTGTTTTTT	CATSRGGPGQDTGELFF
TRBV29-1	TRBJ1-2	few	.	TGCAGCGTTGATCTAAGTCCGGCAGGGAGGGTTGGTGGCTACACCTTC	CSVDLSPAGRVGGYTF
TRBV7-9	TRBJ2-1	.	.	TGTGCCAGCAGCCCCGGGACACAGTCCTACAATGAGCAGTTCTTC	CASSPGTQSYNEQFF
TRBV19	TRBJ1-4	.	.	TGTGCCAGTAGTGGGCCTCCAACTAATGAAAAACTGTTTTTT	CASSGPPTNEKLFF
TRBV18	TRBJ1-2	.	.	TGTGCCAGCTCACCGTCCGTAGTAAGAGACTATGGCTACACCTTC	CASSPSVVRDYGYTF
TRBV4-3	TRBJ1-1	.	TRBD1	TGCGCCAGCAGCCAGGACTATGGACAGGGAACTGAAGCTTTCTTT	CASSQDYGQGTEAFF
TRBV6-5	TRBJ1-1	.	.	TGTGCCAGCAGTTACTCGGACAGACTGAACACTGAAGCTTTCTTT	CASSYSDRLNTEAFF
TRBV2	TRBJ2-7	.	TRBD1	TGTGCCAGCAGTTCTTTAGACAGGGCCTACGAGCAGTACTTC	CASSSLDRAYEQYF
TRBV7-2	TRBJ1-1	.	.	TGTGCCAGCAGCTCACAGGGTACCTTGAACACTGAAGCTTTCTTT	CASSSQGTLNTEAFF
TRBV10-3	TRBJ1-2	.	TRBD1	TGTGCCACTTCCTCCGGGACAGGGTCTCGAGGCTATGGCTACACCTTC	CATSSGTGSRGYGYTF
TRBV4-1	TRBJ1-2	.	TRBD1	TGCGCCAGCAGCCAAGATACAGGGGGCCGTGGCTACACCTTC	CASSQDTGGRGYTF
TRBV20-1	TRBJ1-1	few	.	TGCAGTGCTAGTCTAGACAGCCACACTGAAGCTTTCTTT	CSASLDSHTEAFF
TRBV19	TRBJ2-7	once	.	TGTGCCAGTAGTCTAGAGAACAGACCCCCAGCCTACGAGCAGTACTTC	CASSLENRPPAYEQYF
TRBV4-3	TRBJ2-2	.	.	TGCGCCAGCAGCCAAGAGAGGGTTTGGAAGACCGGGGAGCTGTTTTTT	CASSQERVWKTGELFF
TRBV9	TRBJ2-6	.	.	TGTGCCAGCAGCGTAGTAACAGGAAAGTCCAACGTCCTGACTTTC	CASSVVTGKSNVLTF
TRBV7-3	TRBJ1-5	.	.	TGTGCCAGCAGCCACGACCGGGGGTGCGGCAATCAGCCCCAGCATTTT	CASSHDRGCGNQPQHF
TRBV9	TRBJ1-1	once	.	TGTGCCAGCAGCCGGGTGACTGAAGCTTTCTTT	CASSRVTEAFF
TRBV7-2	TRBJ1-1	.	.	TGTGCCAGCAGCTTAATGGGGGGGGAATGGAACACTGAAGCTTTCTTT	CASSLMGGEWNTEAFF
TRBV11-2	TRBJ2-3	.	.	TGTGCCAGCAGCCGGAGTGGTACTAGCACAGATACGCAGTATTTT	CASSRSGTSTDTQYF
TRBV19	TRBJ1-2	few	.	TGTGCCAGTAGTATGCCGGTTTATGGCTACACCTTC	CASSMPVYGYTF
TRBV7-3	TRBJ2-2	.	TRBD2	TGTGCCAGCCGGGAGGGAGCGGGGAACACCGGGGAGCTGTTTTTT	CASREGAGNTGELFF
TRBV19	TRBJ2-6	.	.	TGTGCCAGTAGCACGGACAGCTCTGGGGCCAACGTCCTGACTTTC	CASSTDSSGANVLTF
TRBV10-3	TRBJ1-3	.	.	TGTGCCATCAGTGAAAGTTTTGGGAGGTCGAGCTCTGGAAACACCATATATTTT	CAISESFGRSSSGNTIYF
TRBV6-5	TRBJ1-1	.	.	TGTGCCAGCAGTTCTATTGAGGACACTGAAGCTTTCTTT	CASSSIEDTEAFF
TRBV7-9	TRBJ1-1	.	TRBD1	TGTGCCAGCAGCCACGCCGGGGACAGCTACACTGAAGCTTTCTTT	CASSHAGDSYTEAFF
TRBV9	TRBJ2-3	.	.	TGTGCCAGCAGCACGAGGCCTGACACAGATACGCAGTATTTT	CASSTRPDTDTQYF
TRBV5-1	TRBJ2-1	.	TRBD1	TGCGCCAGCAGCGCGGGACAGGTAGTTTACAATGAGCAGTTCTTC	CASSAGQVVYNEQFF
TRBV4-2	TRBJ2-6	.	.	TGTGCCAGCAGCCAAAGCGTCACAGGTTCTGGGGCCAACGTCCTGACTTTC	CASSQSVTGSGANVLTF
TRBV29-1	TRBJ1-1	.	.	TGCAGCGTTGAGGGGAGACACTCGAACACTGAAGCTTTCTTT	CSVEGRHSNTEAFF
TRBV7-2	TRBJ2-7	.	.	TGTGCCAGCAGCCCCACCGGGATCTCCTACGAGCAGTACTTC	CASSPTGISYEQYF
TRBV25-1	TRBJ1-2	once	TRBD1	TGTGCCAGCAGTGATTCGACAGGGCCAAACGGCTACACCTTC	CASSDSTGPNGYTF
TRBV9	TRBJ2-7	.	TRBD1	TGTGCCAGCAGCCGAGGGGACAGGGTGAAAGGCGAGCAGTACTTC	CASSRGDRVKGEQYF